This TCR beta chain derives from a study of cytomegalovirus exposure and HLA in healthy donors. The CDR3 loop spans 15 amino acids. Germline V gene data show CDR1 as SQVTM and CDR2 as ANQGSEA. General study points: Per published reports, the classifier diagnosed cytomegalovirus status with high specificity and sensitivity. Later work found most CMV-associated TCR beta chains apparently HLA-restricted. Upon later analysis, HLA-associated TCR beta chains proved more clonally expanded than other, equally common chains. The study put roughly 160 TCR beta chains on its list as cytomegalovirus-associated.

The table lists this clone with a few counts. Its antigen is unknown. A junction end diverges from the germline sequence, so it may reflect a read error. PCR was performed using 60 Vbeta and 13 Jbeta primers. The table came from immunoSEQ multiplex PCR; TCRdb's copy has only in-frame clones and leaves some out. The repertoire has some 95,000 clones, over 75% of them found once; the top ten carry approximately 7.5%. The rearrangement uses TRBV29-1 and TRBJ2-3, with 7 bases matching TRBD1. The sequence came from a man in his thirties or forties in good health and CMV-seronegative. Sequenced: PBMCs. The CDR3 bases are TGCAGCGTCGAAGAATTCACAGGGGCGGGAGATACGCAGTATTTT. It encodes CSVEEFTGAGDTQYF.